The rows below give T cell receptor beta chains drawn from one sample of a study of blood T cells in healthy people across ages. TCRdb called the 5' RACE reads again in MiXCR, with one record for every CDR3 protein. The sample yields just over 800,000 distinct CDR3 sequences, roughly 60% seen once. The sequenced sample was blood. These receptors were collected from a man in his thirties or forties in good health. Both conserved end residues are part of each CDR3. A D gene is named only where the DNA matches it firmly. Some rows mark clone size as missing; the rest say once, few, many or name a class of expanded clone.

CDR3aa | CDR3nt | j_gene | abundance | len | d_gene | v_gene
CAIPLVRGHEPYEQYF | TGTGCCATCCCACTAGTACGAGGGCATGAACCCTACGAGCAGTACTTC | TRBJ2-7 | - | 16 | - | TRBV7-9
CASSQGTGGITGELFF | TGTGCCAGCAGTCAAGGGACAGGGGGAATCACCGGGGAGCTATTTTTT | TRBJ2-2 | - | 16 | TRBD1 | TRBV28
CASSRPTRTDIETQYF | TGTGCCAGCAGTCGCCCGACGAGGACCGACATAGAGACCCAGTACTTC | TRBJ2-5 | - | 16 | - | TRBV6-2/TRBV6-3
CAISELGSSYEQYF | TGTGCCATCAGTGAGTTGGGGTCCTCCTACGAGCAGTACTTC | TRBJ2-7 | - | 14 | - | TRBV10-3
CASSHPGQEEGQAFF | TGTGCCAGCAGCCACCCGGGACAGGAAGAGGGGCAAGCTTTCTTT | TRBJ1-1 | - | 15 | TRBD1 | TRBV4-2
CASSQGPGQAYGYTF | TGTGCCAGCAGCCAAGGCCCAGGCCAGGCCTATGGCTACACCTTC | TRBJ1-2 | - | 15 | - | TRBV3-1
CASSFGYYEQYF | TGTGCCAGCAGCTTTGGTTACTACGAGCAGTACTTC | TRBJ2-7 | - | 12 | - | TRBV7-2
CSASRGLAAYEQYF | TGCAGTGCTAGTAGGGGACTAGCGGCCTACGAGCAGTACTTC | TRBJ2-7 | - | 14 | TRBD2 | TRBV20-1
CAISGLAGGRYATDTQYF | TGTGCCATCAGTGGACTAGCGGGGGGGCGGTATGCCACAGATACGCAGTATTTT | TRBJ2-3 | many | 18 | TRBD2 | TRBV10-3
CASSPTGYANTEAFF | TGTGCCAGCAGTCCGACAGGGTATGCGAACACTGAAGCTTTCTTT | TRBJ1-1 | - | 15 | TRBD1 | TRBV6-5
CSAPGVYGYTF | TGCAGTGCCCCTGGGGTCTATGGCTACACCTTC | TRBJ1-2 | - | 11 | - | TRBV20-1
CSAGIKQGGYGYTF | TGCAGTGCGGGAATTAAACAGGGTGGCTATGGCTACACCTTC | TRBJ1-2 | - | 14 | - | TRBV20-1
CASSHLPASNQPQHF | TGTGCCAGCAGCCACCTCCCCGCTAGCAATCAGCCCCAGCATTTT | TRBJ1-5 | - | 15 | - | TRBV4-2
CASSQAYQDSYEQYF | TGTGCCAGCAGCCAAGCTTACCAGGACTCATACGAGCAGTACTTC | TRBJ2-7 | - | 15 | - | TRBV3-1
CASNQPGLGVYETQYF | TGTGCCAGCAACCAACCGGGACTGGGAGTCTACGAGACCCAGTACTTC | TRBJ2-5 | few | 16 | - | TRBV7-2
CASRMGSEAFF | TGCGCCAGCCGGATGGGAAGTGAAGCTTTCTTT | TRBJ1-1 | - | 11 | - | TRBV5-1